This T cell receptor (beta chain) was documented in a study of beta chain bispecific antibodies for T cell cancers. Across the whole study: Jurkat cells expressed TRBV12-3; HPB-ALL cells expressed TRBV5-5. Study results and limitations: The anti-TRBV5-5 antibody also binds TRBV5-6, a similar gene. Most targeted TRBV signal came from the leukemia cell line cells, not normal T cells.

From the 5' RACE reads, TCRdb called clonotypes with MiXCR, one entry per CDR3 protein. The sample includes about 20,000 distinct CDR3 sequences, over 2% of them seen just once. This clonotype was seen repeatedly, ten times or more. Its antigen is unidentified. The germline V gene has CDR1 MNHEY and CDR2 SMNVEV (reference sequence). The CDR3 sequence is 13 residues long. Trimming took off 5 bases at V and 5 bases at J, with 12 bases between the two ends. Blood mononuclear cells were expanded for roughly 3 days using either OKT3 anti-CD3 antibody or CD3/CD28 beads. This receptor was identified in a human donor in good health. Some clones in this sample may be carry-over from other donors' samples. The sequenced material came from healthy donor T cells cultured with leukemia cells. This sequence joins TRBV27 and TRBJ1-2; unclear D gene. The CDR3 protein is CASSPHDLYGYTF. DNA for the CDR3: TGTGCCAGCAGTCCCCATGACTTATATGGCTACACCTTC.